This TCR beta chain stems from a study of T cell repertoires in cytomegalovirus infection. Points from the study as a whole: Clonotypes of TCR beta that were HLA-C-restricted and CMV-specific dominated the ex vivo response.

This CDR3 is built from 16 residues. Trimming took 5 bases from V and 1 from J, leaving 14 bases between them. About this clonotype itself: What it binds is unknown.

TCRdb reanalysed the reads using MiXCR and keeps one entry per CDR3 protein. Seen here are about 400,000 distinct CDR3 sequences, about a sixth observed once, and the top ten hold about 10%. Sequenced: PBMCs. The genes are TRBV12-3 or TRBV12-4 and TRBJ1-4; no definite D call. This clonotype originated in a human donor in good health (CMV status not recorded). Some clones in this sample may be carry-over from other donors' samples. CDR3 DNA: TGTGCCAGCAGTCGGCGCTCCCCGCAAACTAATGAAAAACTGTTTTTT. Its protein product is CASSRRSPQTNEKLFF.